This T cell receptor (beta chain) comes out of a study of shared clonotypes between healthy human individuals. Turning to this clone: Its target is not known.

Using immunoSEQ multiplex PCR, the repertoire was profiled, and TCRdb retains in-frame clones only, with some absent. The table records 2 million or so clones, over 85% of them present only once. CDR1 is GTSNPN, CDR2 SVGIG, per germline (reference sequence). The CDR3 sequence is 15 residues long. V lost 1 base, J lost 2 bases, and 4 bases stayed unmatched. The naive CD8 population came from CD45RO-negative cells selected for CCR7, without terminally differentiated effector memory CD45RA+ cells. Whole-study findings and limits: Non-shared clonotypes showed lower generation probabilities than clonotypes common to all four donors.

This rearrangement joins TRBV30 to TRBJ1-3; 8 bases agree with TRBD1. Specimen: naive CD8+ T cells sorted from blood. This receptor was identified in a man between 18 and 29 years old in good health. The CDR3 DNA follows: TGTGCCTGGAGTGGAGACAGGGGAACTGGAAACACCATATATTTT. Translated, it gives CAWSGDRGTGNTIYF. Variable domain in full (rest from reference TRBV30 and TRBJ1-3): SQTIHQWPATLVQPVGSPLSLECTVEGTSNPNLYWYRQAAGRGLQLLFYSVGIGQISSEVPQNLSASRPQDRQFILSSKKLLLSDSGFYLCAWSGDRGTGNTIYFGEGSWLTVV.